The clone carrying this TCR beta chain was recorded only once. These data belong to a study of blood T cell repertoires in COVID-19. TCRdb's table, derived via immunoSEQ multiplex PCR, lists solely in-frame clones and lacks some. The sample holds about 320,000 clones, about 91% seen once. The sample was PBMCs or T cells enriched from blood (not recorded which). The receptor's source is a woman aged 18-30 years who had recovered from COVID-19.

This chain's CDR3 is CASKADSNQPQHF. The CDR3 DNA reads as TGTGCCAGCAAGGCGGATAGCAATCAGCCCCAGCATTTT. The rearrangement joins TRBV2 to TRBJ1-5; D call uncertain. This CDR3 region has 13 residues. V gave up 7 bases and J gave up 0 bases, with 7 bases separating them. Germline assignment: CDR1 SNHLY and CDR2 FYNNEI.